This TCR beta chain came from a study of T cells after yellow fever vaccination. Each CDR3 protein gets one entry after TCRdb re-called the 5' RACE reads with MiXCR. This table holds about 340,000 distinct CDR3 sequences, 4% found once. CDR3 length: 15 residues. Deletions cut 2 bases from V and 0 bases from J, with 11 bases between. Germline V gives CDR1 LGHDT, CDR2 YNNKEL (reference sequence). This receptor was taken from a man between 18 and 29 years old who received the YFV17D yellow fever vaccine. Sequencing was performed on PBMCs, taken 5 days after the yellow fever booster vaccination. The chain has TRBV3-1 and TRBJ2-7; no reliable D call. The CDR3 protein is CASSQITVGSYEQYF. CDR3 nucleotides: TGTGCCAGCAGCCAAATCACAGTTGGCTCCTACGAGCAGTACTTC.